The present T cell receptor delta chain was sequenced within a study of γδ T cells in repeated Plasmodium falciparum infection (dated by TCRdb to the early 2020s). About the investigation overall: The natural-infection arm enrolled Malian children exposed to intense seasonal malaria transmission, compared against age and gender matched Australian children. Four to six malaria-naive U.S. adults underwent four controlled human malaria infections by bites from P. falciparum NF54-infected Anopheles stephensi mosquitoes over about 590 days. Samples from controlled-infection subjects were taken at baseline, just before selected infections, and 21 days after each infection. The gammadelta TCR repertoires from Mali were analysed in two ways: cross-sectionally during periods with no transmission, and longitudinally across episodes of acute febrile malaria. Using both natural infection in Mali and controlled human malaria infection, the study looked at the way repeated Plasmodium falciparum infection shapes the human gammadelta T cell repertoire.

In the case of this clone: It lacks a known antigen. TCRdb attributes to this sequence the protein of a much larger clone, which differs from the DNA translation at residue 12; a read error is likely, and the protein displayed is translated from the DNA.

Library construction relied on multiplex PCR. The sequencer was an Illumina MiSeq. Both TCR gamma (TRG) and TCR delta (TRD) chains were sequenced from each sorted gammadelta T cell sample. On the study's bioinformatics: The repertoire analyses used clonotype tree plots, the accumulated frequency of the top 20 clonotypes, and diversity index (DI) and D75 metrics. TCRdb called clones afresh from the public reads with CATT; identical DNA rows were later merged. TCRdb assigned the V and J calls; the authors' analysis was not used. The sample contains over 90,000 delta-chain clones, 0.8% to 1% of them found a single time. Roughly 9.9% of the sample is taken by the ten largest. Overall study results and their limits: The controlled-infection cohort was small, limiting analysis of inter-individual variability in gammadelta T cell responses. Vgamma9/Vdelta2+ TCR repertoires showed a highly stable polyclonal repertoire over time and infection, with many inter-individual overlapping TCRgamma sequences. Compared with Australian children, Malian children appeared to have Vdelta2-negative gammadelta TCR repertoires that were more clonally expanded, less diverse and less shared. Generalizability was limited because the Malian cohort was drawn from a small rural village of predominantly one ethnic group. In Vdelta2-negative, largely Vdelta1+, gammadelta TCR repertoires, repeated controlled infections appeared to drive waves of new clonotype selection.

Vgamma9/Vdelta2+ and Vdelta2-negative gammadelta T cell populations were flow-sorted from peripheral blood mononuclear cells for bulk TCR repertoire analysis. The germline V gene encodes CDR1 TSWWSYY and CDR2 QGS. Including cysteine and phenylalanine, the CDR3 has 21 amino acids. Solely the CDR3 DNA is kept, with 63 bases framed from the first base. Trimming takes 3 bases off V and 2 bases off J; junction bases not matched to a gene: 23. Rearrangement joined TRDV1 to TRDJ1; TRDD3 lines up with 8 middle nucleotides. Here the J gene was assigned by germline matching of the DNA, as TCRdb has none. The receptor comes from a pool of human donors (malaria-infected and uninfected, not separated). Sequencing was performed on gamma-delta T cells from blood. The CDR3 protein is CALGDGLLTQQAGGVTDKLIF. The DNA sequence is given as TGTGCTCTTGGGGATGGCCTTCTTACACAACAAGCTGGGGGAGTTACCGATAAACTCATCTTT.